This T cell receptor (beta chain) comes out of a study of blood T cells in healthy people across ages. In this sample, this clonotype turned up a few times. Germline lookup yields CDR1 SGHTA and CDR2 FQGNSA. The CDR3 sequence is 15 residues long. With 4 bases clipped from V and 4 bases from J, the junction kept 7 bases outside the gene matches. Each of the donors had about 9.9 milliliters of peripheral blood drawn into EDTA-treated Vacutainer tubes. Through a sample-barcoded 5' primer and a J-beta primer mix, a second PCR was run for roughly 7 to 12 cycles. Paired-end reads containing CDR3 totaled no fewer than 2.5 million for each sample. From the 5' RACE reads, TCRdb called clonotypes with MiXCR, one entry per CDR3 protein. The sample includes 1.5 million or so distinct CDR3 sequences, around two fifths of them seen just once.

This clonotype was sampled from a young woman in good health. Sequenced input: blood. The chain links TRBV7-2 to TRBJ2-7; 10 positions match TRBD2. The CDR3 sequence is CASSSGLAAIYEQYF. CDR3 in DNA: TGTGCCAGCAGCTCCGGACTAGCGGCTATTTACGAGCAGTACTTC.